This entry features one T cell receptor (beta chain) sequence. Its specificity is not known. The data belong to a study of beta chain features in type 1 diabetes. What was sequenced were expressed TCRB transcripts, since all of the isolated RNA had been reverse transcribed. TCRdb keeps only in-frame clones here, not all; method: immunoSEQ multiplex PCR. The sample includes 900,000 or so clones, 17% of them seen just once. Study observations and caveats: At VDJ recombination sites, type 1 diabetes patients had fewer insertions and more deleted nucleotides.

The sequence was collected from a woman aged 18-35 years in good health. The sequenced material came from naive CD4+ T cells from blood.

In DNA form, the CDR3 reads TGTGCCAGCAGCAAAGCGCAGTCGGCAACTAATGAAAAACTGTTTTTT. Its translation: CASSKAQSATNEKLFF. The chain uses TRBV21-1 and TRBJ1-4. TRBV21-1 represents a pseudogene. The CDR3 is made up of 16 amino acids.